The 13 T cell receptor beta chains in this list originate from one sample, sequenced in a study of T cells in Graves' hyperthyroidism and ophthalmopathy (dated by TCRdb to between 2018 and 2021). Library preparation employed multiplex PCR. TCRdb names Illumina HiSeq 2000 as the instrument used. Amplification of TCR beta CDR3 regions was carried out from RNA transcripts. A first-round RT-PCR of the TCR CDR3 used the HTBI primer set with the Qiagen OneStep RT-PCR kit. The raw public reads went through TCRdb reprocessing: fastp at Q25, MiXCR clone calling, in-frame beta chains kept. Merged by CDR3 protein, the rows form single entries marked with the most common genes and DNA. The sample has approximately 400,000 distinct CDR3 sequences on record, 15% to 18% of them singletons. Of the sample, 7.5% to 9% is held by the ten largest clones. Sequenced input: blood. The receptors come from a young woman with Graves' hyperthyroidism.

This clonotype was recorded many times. The CDR3 protein is CASSLGTVAYEQYF. DNA for the CDR3: TGTGCCAGCAGCCTAGGGACGGTGGCCTACGAGCAGTACTTC. The V and J genes are TRBV3-1 and TRBJ2-7; possibly TRBD1 or TRBD2 for D (5 bases each). Germline assignment: CDR1 LGHDT and CDR2 YNNKEL (reference sequence). This CDR3 spans 14 amino acids. V was pared by 4 bases and J by 2 bases, with 12 bases between.

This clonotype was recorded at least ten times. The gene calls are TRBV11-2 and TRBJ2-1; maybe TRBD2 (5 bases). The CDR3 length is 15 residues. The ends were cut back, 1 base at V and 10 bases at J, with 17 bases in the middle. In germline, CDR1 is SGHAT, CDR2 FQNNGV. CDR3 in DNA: TGTGCCAGCAGCTTAGGGACTGTATTGCTTATGGAGCAGTTCTTC. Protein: CASSLGTVLLMEQFF. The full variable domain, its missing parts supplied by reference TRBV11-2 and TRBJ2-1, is EAGVAQSPRYKIIEKRQSVAFWCNPISGHATLYWYQQILGQGPKLLIQFQNNGVVDDSQLPKDRFSAERLKGVDSTLKIQPAKLEDSAVYLCASSLGTVLLMEQFFGPGTRLTVL.

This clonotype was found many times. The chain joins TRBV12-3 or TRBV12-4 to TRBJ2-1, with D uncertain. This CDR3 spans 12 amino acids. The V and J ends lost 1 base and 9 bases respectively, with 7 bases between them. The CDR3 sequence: CASSLVAGEQFF. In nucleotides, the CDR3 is TGTGCCAGCAGTTTAGTGGCCGGTGAGCAGTTCTTC.

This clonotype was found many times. CDR3 region: CASSLRLQGGVRNQPQHF. CDR3 coding DNA: TGTGCCAGCAGTTTAAGGTTGCAGGGTGGCGTTCGCAATCAGCCCCAGCATTTT. V and J are TRBV12-3 or TRBV12-4 and TRBJ1-5; tentative D call: TRBD1 (5 bases). The germline V and J ends were trimmed by 2 bases and 2 bases, with 19 bases remaining between them. This CDR3 is built from 18 residues.

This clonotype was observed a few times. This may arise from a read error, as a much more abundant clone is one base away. In DNA form, the CDR3 reads TGTGCCAGCAGCGTAGAGGGGACAGGGGACAATGAGCAGTTCTTC. This sequence encodes CASSVEGTGDNEQFF. The rearrangement uses TRBV9 and TRBJ2-1, with 10 bases that match TRBD1. Trimming removed 0 bases from V and 5 bases from J; junction bases left unmatched: 2. This CDR3 spans 15 amino acids. CDR1 and CDR2 from the germline V gene are SGDLS and YYNGEE.

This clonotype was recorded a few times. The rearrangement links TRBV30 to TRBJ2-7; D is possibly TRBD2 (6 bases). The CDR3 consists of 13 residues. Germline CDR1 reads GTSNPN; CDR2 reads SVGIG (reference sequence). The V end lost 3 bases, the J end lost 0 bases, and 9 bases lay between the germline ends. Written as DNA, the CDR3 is TGTGCCTGGAGGGAGGGCAGCTCCTACGAGCAGTACTTC. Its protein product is CAWREGSSYEQYF.

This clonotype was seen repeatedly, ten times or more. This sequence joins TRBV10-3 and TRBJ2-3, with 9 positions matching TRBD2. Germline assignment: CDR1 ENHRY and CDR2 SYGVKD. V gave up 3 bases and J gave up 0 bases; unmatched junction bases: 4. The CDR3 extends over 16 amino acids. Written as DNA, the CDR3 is TGTGCCATCAGTGAAGAGGCGGGAGGGAGCACAGATACGCAGTATTTT. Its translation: CAISEEAGGSTDTQYF.

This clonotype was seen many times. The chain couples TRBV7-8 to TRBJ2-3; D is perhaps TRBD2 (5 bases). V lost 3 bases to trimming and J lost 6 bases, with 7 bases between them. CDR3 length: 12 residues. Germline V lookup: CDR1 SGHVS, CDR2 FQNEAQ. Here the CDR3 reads CASSFLADTQYF. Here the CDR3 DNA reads TGTGCCAGCAGCTTTTTAGCGGATACGCAGTATTTT.

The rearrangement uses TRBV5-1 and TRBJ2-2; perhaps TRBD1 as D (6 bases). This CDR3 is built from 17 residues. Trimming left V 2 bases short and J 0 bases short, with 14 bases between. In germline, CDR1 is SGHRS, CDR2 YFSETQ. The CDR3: CASSFTIRDTNTGELFF. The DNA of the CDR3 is TGCGCCAGCAGCTTTACCATCCGGGACACGAACACCGGGGAGCTGTTTTTT.

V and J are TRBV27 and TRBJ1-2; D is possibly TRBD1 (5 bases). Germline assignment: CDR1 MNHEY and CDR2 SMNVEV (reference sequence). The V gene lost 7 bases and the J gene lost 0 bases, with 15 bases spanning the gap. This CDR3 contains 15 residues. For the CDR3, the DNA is TGTGCCAGCACCTCTTTCGGGGGAGCTAACTATGGCTACACCTTC. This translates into CASTSFGGANYGYTF.

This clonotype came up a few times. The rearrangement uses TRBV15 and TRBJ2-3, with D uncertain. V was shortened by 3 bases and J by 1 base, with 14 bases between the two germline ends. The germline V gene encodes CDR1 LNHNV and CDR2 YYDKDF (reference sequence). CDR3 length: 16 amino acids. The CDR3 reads CATSRPSSRGTDTQYF. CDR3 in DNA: TGTGCCACCAGCAGGCCAAGTAGCCGAGGCACAGATACGCAGTATTTT.

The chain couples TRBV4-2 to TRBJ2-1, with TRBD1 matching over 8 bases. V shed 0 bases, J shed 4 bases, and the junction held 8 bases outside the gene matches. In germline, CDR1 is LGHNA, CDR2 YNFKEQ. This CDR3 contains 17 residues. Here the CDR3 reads CASSQEQGTGSYNEQFF. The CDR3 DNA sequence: TGTGCCAGCAGCCAAGAGCAGGGGACAGGCTCGTACAATGAGCAGTTCTTC.

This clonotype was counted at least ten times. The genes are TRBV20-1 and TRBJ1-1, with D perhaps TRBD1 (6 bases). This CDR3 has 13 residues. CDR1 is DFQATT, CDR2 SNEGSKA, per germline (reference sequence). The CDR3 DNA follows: TGCAGGGGAGCCAAGACAGGGAACACTGAAGCTTTCTTT. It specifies CRGAKTGNTEAFF.